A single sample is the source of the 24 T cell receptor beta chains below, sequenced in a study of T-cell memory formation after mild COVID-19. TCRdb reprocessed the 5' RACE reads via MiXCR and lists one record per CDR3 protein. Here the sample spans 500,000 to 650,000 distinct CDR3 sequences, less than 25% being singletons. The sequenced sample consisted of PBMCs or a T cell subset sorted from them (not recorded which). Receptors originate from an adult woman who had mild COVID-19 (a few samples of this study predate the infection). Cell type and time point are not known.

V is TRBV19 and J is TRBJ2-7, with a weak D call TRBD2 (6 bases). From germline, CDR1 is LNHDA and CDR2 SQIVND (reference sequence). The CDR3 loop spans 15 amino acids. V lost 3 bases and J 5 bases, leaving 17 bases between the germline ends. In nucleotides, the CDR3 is TGTGCCAGTAGTATTCGAGGCCAAGGAGGGGACGAGCAGTACTTC. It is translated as CASSIRGQGGDEQYF.

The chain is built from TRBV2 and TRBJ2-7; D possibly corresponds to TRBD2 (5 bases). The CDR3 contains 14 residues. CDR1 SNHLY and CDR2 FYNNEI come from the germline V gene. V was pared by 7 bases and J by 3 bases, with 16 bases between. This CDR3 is CASKARGGFYEQYF. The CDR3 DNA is TGTGCCAGCAAGGCCCGGGGTGGGTTCTACGAGCAGTACTTC.

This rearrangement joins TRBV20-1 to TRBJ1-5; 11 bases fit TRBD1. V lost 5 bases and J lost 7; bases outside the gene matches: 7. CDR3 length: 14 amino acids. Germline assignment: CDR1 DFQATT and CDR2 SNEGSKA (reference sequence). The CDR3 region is CSALDRGLIQPQHF. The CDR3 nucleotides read TGCAGTGCTTTGGACAGGGGGCTAATCCAGCCCCAGCATTTT.

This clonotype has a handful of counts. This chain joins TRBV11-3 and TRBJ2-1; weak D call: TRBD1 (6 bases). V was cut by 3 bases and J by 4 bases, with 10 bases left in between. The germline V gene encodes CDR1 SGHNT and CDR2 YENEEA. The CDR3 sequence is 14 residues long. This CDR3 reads CASSFGQPYNEQFF. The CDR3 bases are TGTGCCAGCAGCTTTGGACAGCCTTACAATGAGCAGTTCTTC.

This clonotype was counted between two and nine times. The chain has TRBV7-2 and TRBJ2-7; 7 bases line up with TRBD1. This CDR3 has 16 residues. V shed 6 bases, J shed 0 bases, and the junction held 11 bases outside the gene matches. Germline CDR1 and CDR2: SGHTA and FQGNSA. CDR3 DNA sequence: TGTGCCAGCAGTTCCCAGGGGGTCCCTAGCTCCTACGAGCAGTACTTC. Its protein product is CASSSQGVPSSYEQYF.

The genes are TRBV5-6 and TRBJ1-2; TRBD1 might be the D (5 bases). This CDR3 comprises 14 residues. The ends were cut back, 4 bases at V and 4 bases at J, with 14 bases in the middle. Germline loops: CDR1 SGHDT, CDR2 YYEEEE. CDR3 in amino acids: CASSRDGSSYGYTF. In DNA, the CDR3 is TGTGCCAGCAGCAGGGACGGATCCTCCTATGGCTACACCTTC.

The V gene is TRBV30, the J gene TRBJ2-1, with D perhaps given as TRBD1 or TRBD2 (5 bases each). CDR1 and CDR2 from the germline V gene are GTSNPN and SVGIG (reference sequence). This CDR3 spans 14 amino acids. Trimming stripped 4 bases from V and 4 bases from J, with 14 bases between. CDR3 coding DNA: TGTGCCTGGAACGGATGGGACCGATACAATGAGCAGTTCTTC. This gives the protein CAWNGWDRYNEQFF.

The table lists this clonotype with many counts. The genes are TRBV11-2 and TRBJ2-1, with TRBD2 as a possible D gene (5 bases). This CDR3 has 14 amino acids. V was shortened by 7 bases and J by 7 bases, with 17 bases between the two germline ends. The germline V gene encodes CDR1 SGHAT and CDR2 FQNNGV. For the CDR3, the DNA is TGTGCCAGCATGGGAAGGGCCGGGAAAAATGAGCAGTTCTTC. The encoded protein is CASMGRAGKNEQFF.

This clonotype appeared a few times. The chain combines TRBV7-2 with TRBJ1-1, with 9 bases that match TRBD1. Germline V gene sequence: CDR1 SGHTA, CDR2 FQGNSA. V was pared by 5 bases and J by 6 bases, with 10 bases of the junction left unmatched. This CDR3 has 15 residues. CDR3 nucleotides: TGTGCCAGCAGCCCGAGGACAGGGGTGGGAGCTGAAGCTTTCTTT. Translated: CASSPRTGVGAEAFF.

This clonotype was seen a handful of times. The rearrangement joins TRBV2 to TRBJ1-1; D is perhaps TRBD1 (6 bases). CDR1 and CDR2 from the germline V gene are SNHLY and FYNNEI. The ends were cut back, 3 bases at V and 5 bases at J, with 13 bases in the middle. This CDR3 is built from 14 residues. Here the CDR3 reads CASSDWGADTEAFF. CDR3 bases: TGTGCCAGCAGTGATTGGGGGGCGGATACTGAAGCTTTCTTT.

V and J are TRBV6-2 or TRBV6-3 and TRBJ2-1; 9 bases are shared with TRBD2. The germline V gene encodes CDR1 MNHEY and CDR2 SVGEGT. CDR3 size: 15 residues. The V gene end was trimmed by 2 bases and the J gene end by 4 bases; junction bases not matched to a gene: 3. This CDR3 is CASSYGGRAYNEQFF. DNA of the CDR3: TGTGCCAGCAGTTACGGCGGGAGGGCATACAATGAGCAGTTCTTC.

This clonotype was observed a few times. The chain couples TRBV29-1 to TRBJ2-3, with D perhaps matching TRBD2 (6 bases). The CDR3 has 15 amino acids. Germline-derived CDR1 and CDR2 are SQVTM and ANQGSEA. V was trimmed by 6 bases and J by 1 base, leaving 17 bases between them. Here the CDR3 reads CSVASVGSGTDTQYF. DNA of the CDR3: TGCAGCGTCGCTTCGGTCGGGAGTGGCACAGATACGCAGTATTTT.

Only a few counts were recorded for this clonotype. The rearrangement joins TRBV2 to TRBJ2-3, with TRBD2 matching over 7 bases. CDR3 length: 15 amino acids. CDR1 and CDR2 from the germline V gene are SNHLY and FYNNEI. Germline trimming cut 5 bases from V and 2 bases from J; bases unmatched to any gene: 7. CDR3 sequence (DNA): TGTGCCAGCAGTCTGTCTAGCGGCACCACAGATACGCAGTATTTT. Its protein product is CASSLSSGTTDTQYF. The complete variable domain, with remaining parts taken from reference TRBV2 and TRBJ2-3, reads EPEVTQTPSHQVTQMGQEVILRCVPISNHLYFYWYRQILGQKVEFLVSFYNNEISEKSEIFDDQFSVERPDGSNFTLKIRSTKLEDSAMYFCASSLSSGTTDTQYFGPGTRLTVL.

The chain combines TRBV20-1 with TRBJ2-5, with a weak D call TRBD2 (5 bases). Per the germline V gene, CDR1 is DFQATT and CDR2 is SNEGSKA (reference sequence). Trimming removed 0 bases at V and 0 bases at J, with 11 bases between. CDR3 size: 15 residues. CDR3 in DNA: TGCAGTGCTAGAGATTTCCAGCGGTACCAAGAGACCCAGTACTTC. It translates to CSARDFQRYQETQYF.

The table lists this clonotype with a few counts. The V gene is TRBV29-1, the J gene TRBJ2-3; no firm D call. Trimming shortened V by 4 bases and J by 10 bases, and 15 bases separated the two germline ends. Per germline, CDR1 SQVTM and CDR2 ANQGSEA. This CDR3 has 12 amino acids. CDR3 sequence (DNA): TGCAGCGTTGTTCTTATAGGAGAGCCGCAGTATTTT. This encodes CSVVLIGEPQYF.

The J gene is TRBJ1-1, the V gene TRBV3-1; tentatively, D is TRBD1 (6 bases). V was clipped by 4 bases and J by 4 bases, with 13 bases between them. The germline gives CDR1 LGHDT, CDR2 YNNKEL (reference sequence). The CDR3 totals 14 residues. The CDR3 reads CASSPWGRGTEAFF. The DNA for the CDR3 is TGTGCCAGCAGCCCCTGGGGGCGGGGCACTGAAGCTTTCTTT.

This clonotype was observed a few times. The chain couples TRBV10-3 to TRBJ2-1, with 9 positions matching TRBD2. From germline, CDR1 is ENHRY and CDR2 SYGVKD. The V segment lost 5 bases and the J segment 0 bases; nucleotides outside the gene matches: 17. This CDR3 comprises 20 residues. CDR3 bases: TGTGCCATCAGTTTCTCCGAGCCTGGACTAGCGCGGAGCTCCTACAATGAGCAGTTCTTC. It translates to CAISFSEPGLARSSYNEQFF.

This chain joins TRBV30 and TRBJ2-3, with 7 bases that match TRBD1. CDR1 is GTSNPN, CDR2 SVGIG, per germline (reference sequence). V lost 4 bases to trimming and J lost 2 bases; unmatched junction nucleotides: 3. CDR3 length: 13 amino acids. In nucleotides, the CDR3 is TGTGCCTGGACGGGACAGAACACAGATACGCAGTATTTT. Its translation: CAWTGQNTDTQYF.

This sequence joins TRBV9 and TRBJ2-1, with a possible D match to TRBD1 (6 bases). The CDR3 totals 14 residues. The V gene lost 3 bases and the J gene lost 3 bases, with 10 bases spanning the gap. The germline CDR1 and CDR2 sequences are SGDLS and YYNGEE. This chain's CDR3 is CASSGTAVYNEQFF. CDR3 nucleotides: TGTGCCAGCAGCGGGACAGCAGTCTACAATGAGCAGTTCTTC.

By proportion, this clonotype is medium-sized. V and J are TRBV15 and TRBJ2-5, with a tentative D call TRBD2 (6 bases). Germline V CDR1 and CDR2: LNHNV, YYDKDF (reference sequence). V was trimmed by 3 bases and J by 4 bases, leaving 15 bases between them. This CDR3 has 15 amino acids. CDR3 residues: CATSSGFGTGETQYF. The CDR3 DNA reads TGTGCCACCAGCAGCGGCTTCGGGACTGGAGAGACCCAGTACTTC.

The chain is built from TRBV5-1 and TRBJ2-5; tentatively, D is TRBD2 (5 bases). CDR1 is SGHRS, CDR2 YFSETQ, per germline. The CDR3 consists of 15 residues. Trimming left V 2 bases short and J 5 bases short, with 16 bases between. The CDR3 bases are TGCGCCAGCAGCTTTGACGGGGAATTCTCTGAGACCCAGTACTTC. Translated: CASSFDGEFSETQYF.

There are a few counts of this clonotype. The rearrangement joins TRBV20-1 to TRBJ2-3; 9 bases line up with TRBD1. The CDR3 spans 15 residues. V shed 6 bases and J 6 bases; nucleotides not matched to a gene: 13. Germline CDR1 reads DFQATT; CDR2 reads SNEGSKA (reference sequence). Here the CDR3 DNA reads TGCAGTGCCCGGGGCGGACAGGGGACATATGATACGCAGTATTTT. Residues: CSARGGQGTYDTQYF.

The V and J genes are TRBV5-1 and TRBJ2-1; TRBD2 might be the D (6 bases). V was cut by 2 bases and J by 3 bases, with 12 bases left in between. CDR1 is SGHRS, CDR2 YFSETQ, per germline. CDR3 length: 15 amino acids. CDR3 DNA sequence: TGCGCCAGCAGCTTTTCTCCGGAGGGCTACAATGAGCAGTTCTTC. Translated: CASSFSPEGYNEQFF.

The CDR3 DNA is TGTGCCAGCAGTGAGCAAGGGGAGGACTACGAGCAGTACTTC. Translation gives CASSEQGEDYEQYF. The rearrangement uses TRBV2 and TRBJ2-7, with a tentative D call TRBD2 (6 bases). The V and J ends lost 3 bases and 3 bases respectively, with 12 bases between them. The germline gives CDR1 SNHLY, CDR2 FYNNEI. This CDR3 region has 14 residues. Filled out from reference TRBV2 and TRBJ2-7, the complete variable domain reads EPEVTQTPSHQVTQMGQEVILRCVPISNHLYFYWYRQILGQKVEFLVSFYNNEISEKSEIFDDQFSVERPDGSNFTLKIRSTKLEDSAMYFCASSEQGEDYEQYFGPGTRLTVT.